This T cell receptor (beta chain) was recovered during a study of blood T cell repertoires in COVID-19. Study overall: The United States, Italy and Spain provided the acute and convalescent COVID-19 samples. PBMCs, B-cell-depleted T cells, or T cells provided the cDNA or gDNA that made up the material.

Source study methods: Amplification from reference gene primers served as the basis for estimated nucleated cell counts. Sequencing used immunoSEQ multiplex PCR; TCRdb keeps in-frame clones, though not all of them. From that table come the V and J calls and clone size; the DNA was used to work out D and trimming. The table records some 66,000 clones, around 93% of them present only once. Unmatched junction bases numbered 17, after V lost 8 bases and J lost 7 bases. CDR3 length: 18 residues. Germline CDR1 reads LNHDA; CDR2 reads SQIVND (reference sequence). The TCR sequence derives from a human donor in a cohort sampled during active COVID-19. This chain uses TRBV19 with TRBJ2-2, with 12 bases aligning to TRBD2. Sequencing was done on a sample of peripheral blood. The CDR3 DNA reads TGTGCCAGTGGTAAATCGAGGCTAGCGGGAGGGCCAGGCGGGGAGCTGTTTTTT. Translated, it gives CASGKSRLAGGPGGELFF.